The 10 T cell receptor beta chains below were found in one sample sequenced in a study of blood T cell repertoires in COVID-19. Only in-frame clones appear in the TCRdb table, and some are missing; sequencing was by immunoSEQ multiplex PCR. The data hold roughly 250,000 clones, with 80% to 85% observed a single time. Sequenced: peripheral blood. These receptors were taken from a woman aged 55-70 years with active or convalescent COVID-19.

Details on this clone: The same CDR3 arises from other DNA sequences in this sample as well. The chain links TRBV12-3 or TRBV12-4 to TRBJ1-1; D possibly corresponds to TRBD1 (5 bases). The CDR3 runs 13 residues. V gave up 2 bases and J gave up 3 bases, with 7 bases separating them. CDR3 in amino acids: CASSLQGDTEAFF. As DNA, the CDR3 is TGTGCCAGCAGTTTACAGGGTGACACTGAAGCTTTCTTT.

The CDR3 sequence: CASSDNFPETQYF. CDR3 bases: TGTGCCAGCAGTGACAACTTTCCGGAGACCCAGTACTTC. V gene TRBV2 combines with J gene TRBJ2-5; D remains ambiguous. The CDR3 runs to 13 residues. The germline V and J ends were trimmed by 3 bases and 5 bases, with 10 bases remaining between them. The germline gives CDR1 SNHLY, CDR2 FYNNEI.

This clone was seen just once. The CDR3: CASSPRGQEGYTF. CDR3 nucleotide sequence: TGTGCCAGCTCACCACGAGGACAGGAAGGCTACACCTTC. V and J are TRBV18 and TRBJ1-2; 7 bases are a match to TRBD1. Germline V gene sequence: CDR1 KGHSH, CDR2 LQKENI. CDR3 length equals 13 residues. V dropped 1 base and J dropped 8; count of bases not matched to a gene: 4.

The chain uses TRBV2 and TRBJ2-7, with D perhaps TRBD2 (6 bases). Germline values: CDR1 SNHLY, CDR2 FYNNEI. Trimming shortened V by 2 bases and J by 11 bases, and 22 bases separated the two germline ends. The CDR3 totals 15 residues. CDR3 protein: CASSEMARGGKWEYF. The CDR3 DNA is TGTGCCAGCAGTGAAATGGCCCGTGGGGGGAAGTGGGAGTACTTC.

The chain joins TRBV14 to TRBJ1-1, with D hard to call. The CDR3 runs 13 residues. V lost 4 bases to trimming and J lost 0 bases, with 6 bases between them. From germline, CDR1 is SGHDN and CDR2 FVKESK. CDR3 DNA: TGTGCCAGCAGCCCCAGTATGAACACTGAAGCTTTCTTT. This encodes CASSPSMNTEAFF.

This rearrangement joins TRBV30 to TRBJ2-1; 12 positions agree with TRBD1. The CDR3 is made up of 14 amino acids. Germline loops: CDR1 GTSNPN, CDR2 SVGIG (reference sequence). J was trimmed by 10 bases and V by 7 bases; bases with no gene match: 11. CDR3 sequence reads: CASLRGQGAGEQFF. DNA for the CDR3: TGTGCCTCCCTTCGGGGACAGGGGGCGGGGGAGCAGTTCTTC.

The V and J genes are TRBV29-1 and TRBJ2-1, with 9 bases lining up with TRBD1. V lost 4 bases and J lost 8; bases outside the gene matches: 9. Germline V gene sequence: CDR1 SQVTM, CDR2 ANQGSEA. This CDR3 spans 14 amino acids. The CDR3 DNA is TGCAGCGTTGTGGGTGACAGGGGGGTCCATGAGCAGTTCTTC. Its protein is CSVVGDRGVHEQFF.

This clone was counted between two and nine times. V is TRBV4-1 and J is TRBJ2-3, with TRBD2 identical over 12 bases. V gave up 4 bases and J gave up 8 bases; unmatched junction bases: 10. Germline-derived CDR1 and CDR2 are MGHRA and YSYEKL. This CDR3 comprises 16 residues. This CDR3 is CASSLYGSSGRGTQYF. CDR3 bases: TGCGCCAGCAGCCTTTATGGGTCTAGCGGGAGGGGTACGCAGTATTTT.

This chain joins TRBV6-5 and TRBJ1-1; tentatively, D is TRBD1 (5 bases). V lost 6 bases and J lost 1, with 9 bases in between. The CDR3 loop spans 13 amino acids. Germline lookup yields CDR1 MNHEY and CDR2 SVGAGI. Written as DNA, the CDR3 is TGTGCCAGCAGACCCACAGGGAACACTGAAGCTTTCTTT. This codes for CASRPTGNTEAFF.

The chain employs TRBV7-2 and TRBJ2-5, with no clear D. Germline V CDR1 and CDR2: SGHTA, FQGNSA. This CDR3 is built from 14 residues. The germline V and J ends were trimmed by 3 bases and 0 bases, with 8 bases remaining between them. DNA of the CDR3: TGTGCCAGCAGCTTCCTCCCGTACCAAGAGACCCAGTACTTC. This encodes CASSFLPYQETQYF.